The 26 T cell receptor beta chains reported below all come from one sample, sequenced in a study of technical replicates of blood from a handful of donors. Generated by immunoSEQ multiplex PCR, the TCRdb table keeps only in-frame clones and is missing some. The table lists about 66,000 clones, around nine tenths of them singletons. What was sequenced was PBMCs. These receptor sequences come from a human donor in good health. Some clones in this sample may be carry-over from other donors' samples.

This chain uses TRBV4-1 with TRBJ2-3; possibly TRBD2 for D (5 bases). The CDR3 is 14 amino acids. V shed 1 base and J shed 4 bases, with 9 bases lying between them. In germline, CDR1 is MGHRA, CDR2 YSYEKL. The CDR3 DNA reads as TGCGCCAGCAGCCAAGCCGGGGAACCAGATACGCAGTATTTT. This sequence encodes CASSQAGEPDTQYF.

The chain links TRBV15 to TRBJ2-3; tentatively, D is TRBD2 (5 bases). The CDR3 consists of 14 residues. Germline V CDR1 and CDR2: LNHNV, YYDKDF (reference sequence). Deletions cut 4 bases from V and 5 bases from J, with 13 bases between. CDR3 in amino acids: CATSINRGGDTQYF. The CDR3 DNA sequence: TGTGCCACCAGCATCAACCGGGGTGGAGATACGCAGTATTTT.

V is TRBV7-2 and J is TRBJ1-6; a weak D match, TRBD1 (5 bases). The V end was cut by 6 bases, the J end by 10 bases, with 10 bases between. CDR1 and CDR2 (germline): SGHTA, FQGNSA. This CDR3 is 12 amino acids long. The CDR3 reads CASSSGSSPLHF. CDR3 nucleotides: TGTGCCAGCAGTTCAGGGTCATCACCCCTCCACTTT.

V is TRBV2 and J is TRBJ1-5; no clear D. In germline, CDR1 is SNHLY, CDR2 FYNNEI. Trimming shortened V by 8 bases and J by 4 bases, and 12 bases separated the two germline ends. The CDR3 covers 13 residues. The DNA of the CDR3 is TGTGCCAGCGGCCGAGGCCCTAATCAGCCCCAGCATTTT. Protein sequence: CASGRGPNQPQHF.

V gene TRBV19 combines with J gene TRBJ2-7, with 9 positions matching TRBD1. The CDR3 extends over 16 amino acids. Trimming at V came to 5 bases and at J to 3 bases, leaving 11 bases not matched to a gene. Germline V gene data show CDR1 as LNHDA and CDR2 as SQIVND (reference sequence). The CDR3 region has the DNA TGTGCCAGTAGTCAGTCCGGGACAGGGATTTACTACGAGCAGTACTTC. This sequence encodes CASSQSGTGIYYEQYF. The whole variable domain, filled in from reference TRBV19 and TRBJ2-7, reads DGGITQSPKYLFRKEGQNVTLSCEQNLNHDAMYWYRQDPGQGLRLIYYSQIVNDFQKGDIAEGYSVSREKKESFPLTVTSAQKNPTAFYLCASSQSGTGIYYEQYFGPGTRLTVT.

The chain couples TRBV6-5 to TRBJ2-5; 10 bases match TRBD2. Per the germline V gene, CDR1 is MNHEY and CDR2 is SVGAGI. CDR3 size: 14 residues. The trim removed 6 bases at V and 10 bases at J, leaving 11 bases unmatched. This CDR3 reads CASSLVAGGRSQYF. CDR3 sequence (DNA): TGTGCCAGCAGCCTAGTAGCGGGGGGTCGGAGCCAGTACTTC.

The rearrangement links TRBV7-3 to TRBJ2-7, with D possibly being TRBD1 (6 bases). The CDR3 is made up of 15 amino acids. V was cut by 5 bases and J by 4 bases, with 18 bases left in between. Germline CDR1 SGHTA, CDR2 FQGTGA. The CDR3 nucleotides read TGTGCCAGCAGCCCCGGACAGTCTTTGGAGTACGAGCAGTACTTC. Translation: CASSPGQSLEYEQYF. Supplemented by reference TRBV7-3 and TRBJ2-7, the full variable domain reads GAGVSQTPSNKVTEKGKYVELRCDPISGHTALYWYRQSLGQGPEFLIYFQGTGAADDSGLPNDRFFAVRPEGSVSTLKIQRTERGDSAVYLCASSPGQSLEYEQYFGPGTRLTVT.

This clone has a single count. For the CDR3, the DNA is TGCGCCAGCAGCCAAGTTGGGAGGAGGGTAGAAAATTCACCCCTCCACTTT. Amino acid sequence: CASSQVGRRVENSPLHF. The V call is TRBV4-1, the J call TRBJ1-6, with D hard to call. V was pared by 1 base and J by 7 bases, with 17 bases between. This CDR3 spans 17 amino acids. Looked up from germline, CDR1 is MGHRA and CDR2 is YSYEKL.

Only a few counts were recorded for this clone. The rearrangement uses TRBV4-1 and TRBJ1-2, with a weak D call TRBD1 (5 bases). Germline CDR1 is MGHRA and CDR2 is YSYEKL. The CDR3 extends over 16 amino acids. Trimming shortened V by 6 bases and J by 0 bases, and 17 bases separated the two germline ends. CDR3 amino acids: CASRSFSGLTNYGYTF. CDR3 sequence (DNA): TGCGCCAGCAGGTCCTTCTCGGGACTAACTAACTATGGCTACACCTTC.

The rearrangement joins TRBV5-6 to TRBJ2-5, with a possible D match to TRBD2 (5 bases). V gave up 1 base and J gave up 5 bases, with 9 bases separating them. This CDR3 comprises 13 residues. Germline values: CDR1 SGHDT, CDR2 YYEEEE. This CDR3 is CASSLRRGETQYF. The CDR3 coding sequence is TGTGCCAGCAGCTTGAGGCGAGGGGAGACCCAGTACTTC. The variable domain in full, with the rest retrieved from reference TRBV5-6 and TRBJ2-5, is DAGVTQSPTHLIKTRGQQVTLRCSPKSGHDTVSWYQQALGQGPQFIFQYYEEEERQRGNFPDRFSGHQFPNYSSELNVNALLLGDSALYLCASSLRRGETQYFGPGTRLLVL.

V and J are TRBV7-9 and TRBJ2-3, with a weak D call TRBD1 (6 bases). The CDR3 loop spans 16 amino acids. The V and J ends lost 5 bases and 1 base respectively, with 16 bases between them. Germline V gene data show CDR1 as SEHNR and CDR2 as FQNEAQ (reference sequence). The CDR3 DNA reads TGTGCCAGCAGCCTCTACAGGGCCTTGCGCACAGATACGCAGTATTTT. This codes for CASSLYRALRTDTQYF.

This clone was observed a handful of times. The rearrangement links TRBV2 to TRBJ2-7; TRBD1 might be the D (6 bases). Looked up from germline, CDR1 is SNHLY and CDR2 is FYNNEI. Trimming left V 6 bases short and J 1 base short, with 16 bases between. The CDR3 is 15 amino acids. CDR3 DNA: TGTGCCAGCAGACCCGGGACACGAAAATCCTACGAGCAGTACTTC. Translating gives CASRPGTRKSYEQYF.

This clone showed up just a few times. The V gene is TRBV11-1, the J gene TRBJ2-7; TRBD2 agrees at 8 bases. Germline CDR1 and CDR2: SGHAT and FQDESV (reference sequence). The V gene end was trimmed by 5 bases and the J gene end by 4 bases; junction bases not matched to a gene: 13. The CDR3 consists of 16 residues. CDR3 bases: TGTGCCAGCAGCCCCGAGGCTAGACTAGCGTCGTACGAGCAGTACTTC. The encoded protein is CASSPEARLASYEQYF.

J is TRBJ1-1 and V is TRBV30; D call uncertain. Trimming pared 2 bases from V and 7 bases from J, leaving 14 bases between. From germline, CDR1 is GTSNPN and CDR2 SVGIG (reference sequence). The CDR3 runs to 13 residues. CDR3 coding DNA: TGTGCCTGGAGTCTGGCCGGAGGGATTGAAGCTTTCTTT. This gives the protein CAWSLAGGIEAFF. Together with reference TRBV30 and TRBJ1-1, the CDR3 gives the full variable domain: SQTIHQWPATLVQPVGSPLSLECTVEGTSNPNLYWYRQAAGRGLQLLFYSVGIGQISSEVPQNLSASRPQDRQFILSSKKLLLSDSGFYLCAWSLAGGIEAFFGQGTRLTVV.

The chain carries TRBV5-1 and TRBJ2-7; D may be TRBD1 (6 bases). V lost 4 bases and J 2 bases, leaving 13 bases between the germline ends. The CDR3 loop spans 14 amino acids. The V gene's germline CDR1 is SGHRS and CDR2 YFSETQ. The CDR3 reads CASSHRTEPYEQYF. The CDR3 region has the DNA TGCGCCAGCAGCCATCGGACAGAGCCCTACGAGCAGTACTTC.

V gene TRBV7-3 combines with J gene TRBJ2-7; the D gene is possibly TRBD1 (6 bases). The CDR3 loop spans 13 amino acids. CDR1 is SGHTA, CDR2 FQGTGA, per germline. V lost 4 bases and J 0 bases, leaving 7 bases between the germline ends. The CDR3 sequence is CASSSTGSYEQYF. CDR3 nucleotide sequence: TGTGCCAGCAGCTCGACAGGCTCCTACGAGCAGTACTTC.

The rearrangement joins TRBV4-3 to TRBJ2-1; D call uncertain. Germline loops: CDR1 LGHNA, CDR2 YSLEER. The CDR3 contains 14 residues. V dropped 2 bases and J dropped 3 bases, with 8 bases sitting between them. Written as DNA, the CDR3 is TGCGCCAGCAGCCAACAGAGGTACTACAATGAGCAGTTCTTC. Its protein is CASSQQRYYNEQFF.

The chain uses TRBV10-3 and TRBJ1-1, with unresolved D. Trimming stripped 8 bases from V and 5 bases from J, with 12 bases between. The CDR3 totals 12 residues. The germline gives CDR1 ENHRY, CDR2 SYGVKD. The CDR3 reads CAIGAGRTEAFF. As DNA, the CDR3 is TGTGCCATCGGCGCCGGGAGGACTGAAGCTTTCTTT.

CDR3 residues: CSVRKGVDTEAFF. CDR3 DNA sequence: TGCAGCGTTCGCAAGGGGGTGGACACTGAAGCTTTCTTT. This chain uses TRBV29-1 with TRBJ1-1; D may be TRBD1 (6 bases). This CDR3 comprises 13 residues. In germline, CDR1 is SQVTM, CDR2 ANQGSEA. V was clipped by 5 bases and J by 3 bases, with 13 bases between them.

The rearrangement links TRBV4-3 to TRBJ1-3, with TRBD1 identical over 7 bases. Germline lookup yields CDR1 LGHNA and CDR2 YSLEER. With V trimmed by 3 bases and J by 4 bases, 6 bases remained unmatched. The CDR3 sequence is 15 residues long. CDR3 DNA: TGCGCCAGCAGCCAGGAAACAGGGGTCGGAAACACCATATATTTT. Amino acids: CASSQETGVGNTIYF.

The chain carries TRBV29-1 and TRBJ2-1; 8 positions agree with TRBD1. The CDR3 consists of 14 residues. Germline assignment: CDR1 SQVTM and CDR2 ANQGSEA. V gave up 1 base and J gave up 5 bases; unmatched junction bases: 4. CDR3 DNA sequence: TGCAGCGTTGAAGGGACAGGGTTTCACAATGAGCAGTTCTTC. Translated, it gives CSVEGTGFHNEQFF.

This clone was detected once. The CDR3 protein is CASSSDRSYGYTF. The CDR3 DNA sequence: TGTGCCAGCAGCTCGGACAGGAGCTATGGCTACACCTTC. The J gene is TRBJ1-2, the V gene TRBV7-8; 7 bases fit TRBD1. This CDR3 has 13 residues. V gave up 4 bases and J gave up 4 bases; unmatched junction bases: 3. Germline V gives CDR1 SGHVS, CDR2 FQNEAQ.

The CDR3 loop is CASSQDWQGSEQFF. CDR3 DNA: TGCGCCAGCAGCCAAGATTGGCAGGGGAGTGAGCAGTTCTTC. V usage is TRBV4-3 and J usage is TRBJ2-1; perhaps TRBD1 as D (6 bases). This CDR3 has 14 residues. Germline CDR1 is LGHNA and CDR2 is YSLEER. V lost 0 bases, J lost 9 bases, and 12 bases lay in between.

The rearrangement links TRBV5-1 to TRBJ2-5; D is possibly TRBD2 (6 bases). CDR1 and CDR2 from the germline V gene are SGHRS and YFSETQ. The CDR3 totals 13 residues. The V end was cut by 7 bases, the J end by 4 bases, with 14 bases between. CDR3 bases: TGCGCCAGCCGCCGTGGGGGGTCAGAGACCCAGTACTTC. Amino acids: CASRRGGSETQYF.

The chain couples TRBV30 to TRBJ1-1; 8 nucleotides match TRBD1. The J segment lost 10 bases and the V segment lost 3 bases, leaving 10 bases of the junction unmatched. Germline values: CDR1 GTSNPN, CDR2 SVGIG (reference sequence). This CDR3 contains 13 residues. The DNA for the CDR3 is TGTGCCTGGAGCCCAGGGGGCGCCTCCGGAGCTTTCTTT. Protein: CAWSPGGASGAFF.

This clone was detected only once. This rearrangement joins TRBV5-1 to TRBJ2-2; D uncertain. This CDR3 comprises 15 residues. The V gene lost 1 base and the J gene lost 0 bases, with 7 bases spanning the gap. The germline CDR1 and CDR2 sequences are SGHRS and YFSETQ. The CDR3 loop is CASSLYLPNTGELFF. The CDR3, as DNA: TGCGCCAGCAGCTTGTATCTACCGAACACCGGGGAGCTGTTTTTT. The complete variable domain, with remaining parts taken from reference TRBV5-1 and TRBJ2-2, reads KAGVTQTPRYLIKTRGQQVTLSCSPISGHRSVSWYQQTPGQGLQFLFEYFSETQRNKGNFPGRFSGRQFSNSRSEMNVSTLELGDSALYLCASSLYLPNTGELFFGEGSRLTVL.